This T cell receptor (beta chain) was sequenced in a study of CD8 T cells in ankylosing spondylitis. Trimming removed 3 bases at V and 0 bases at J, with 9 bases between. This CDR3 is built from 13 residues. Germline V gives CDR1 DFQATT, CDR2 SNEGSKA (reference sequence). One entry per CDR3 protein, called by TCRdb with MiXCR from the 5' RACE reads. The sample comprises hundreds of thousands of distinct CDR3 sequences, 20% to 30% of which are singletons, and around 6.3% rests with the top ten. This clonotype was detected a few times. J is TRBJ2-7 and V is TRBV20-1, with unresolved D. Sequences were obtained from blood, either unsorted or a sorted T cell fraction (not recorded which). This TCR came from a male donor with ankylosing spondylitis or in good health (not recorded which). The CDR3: CSASNYNSYEQYF. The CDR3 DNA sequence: TGCAGTGCTAGTAACTACAACTCCTACGAGCAGTACTTC.